Below, 2 T cell receptor beta chains from the same sample are listed, as sequenced in a study of T-cell memory formation after mild COVID-19. One entry per CDR3 protein results from TCRdb running MiXCR on the 5' RACE reads. The data show 90,000 to 120,000 distinct CDR3 sequences, 18% seen once. Sequencing used PBMCs or a T cell subset sorted from them (not recorded which). The receptors derive from a man in his late teens or twenties who had mild COVID-19 (a few samples of this study predate the infection). Cell type and time point are not known.

This clonotype appeared a few times. This chain joins TRBV12-3 or TRBV12-4 and TRBJ2-2; D is tentatively TRBD1 or TRBD2 (6 bases each). The CDR3 runs 18 residues. Trimming took off 6 bases at V and 5 bases at J, with 25 bases between the two ends. The CDR3 reads CASRPTMWYRAGTGELFF. The DNA of the CDR3 is TGTGCCAGCAGACCAACCATGTGGTACAGGGCGGGAACCGGGGAGCTGTTTTTT.

The rearrangement joins TRBV15 to TRBJ2-2; 11 nucleotides align to TRBD2. V shed 0 bases, J shed 5 bases, and the junction held 14 bases outside the gene matches. The CDR3 has 20 residues. From germline, CDR1 is LNHNV and CDR2 YYDKDF (reference sequence). This chain's CDR3 is CATSRDVEVLASGGTGELFF. The CDR3 DNA is TGTGCCACCAGCAGAGATGTAGAGGTGTTGGCTAGCGGGGGGACCGGGGAGCTGTTTTTT.